Listed here is a single T cell receptor beta chain. Its cognate antigen has yet to be identified. Nothing much larger sits one base from this clone, and base qualities are not available. This sample is part of a study of shared clonotypes between healthy human individuals (dated by TCRdb to 2018 to 2020). Study-level background: The cohort included three men and a couple of women between 18 and 49 years of age. The study deeply sequenced blood TCR repertoires of roughly five healthy adults to estimate repertoire size and the extent of clonotype sharing between individuals. Different laboratories and diverse techniques were used to prepare libraries and sequence TCR repertoires, to increase sequencing depth and limit assay-specific biases. For each donor, CD4 naive and CD4 memory were each given three plates, CD8 naive was given two plates, and CD8 memory was given one plate. Per donor, leukapheresis produced somewhere between about 0.9 and 9.5 billion PBMCs.

The germline V gene gives CDR1 as MNHEY and CDR2 as SVGAGI. Including cysteine and phenylalanine, the CDR3 has 13 amino acids. Only CDR3 DNA remains: 39 bases, in frame from the first base. V gives up 4 bases and J gives up 6 bases, and the segment between their germline ends measures 13 bases. Using the deep immunoSEQ assay, TCR CDR3 regions were amplified from genomic DNA by multiplex PCR. Extracted genomic DNA from each cell subset was spread evenly across all wells of several immunoSEQ 96-well plates, with each plate serving as a replicate. For sorted subsets, 150 to 250 ng of genomic DNA, equivalent to 25,000 to 35,000 T cell genomes, went into each replicate PCR. Purified libraries were quantified with a Qubit 3.0 fluorometer, sized on a Bioanalyzer 2100, and re-quantified with the KAPA Library Quantification kit. A separate single-read 150-cycle Illumina NextSeq 550 flow cell was used to sequence each immunoSEQ 96-well plate. Per the original workflow: Because the immunoSEQ output held only junctional sequences and lacked quality scores, the filtering could not match the filtering applied to full-length reads. Sequences were annotated with PyIR, a Python wrapper for IgBLAST v1.9, and V/J genes and CDR3 were assigned using IMGT germline references. Reads were removed for weak V/J assignments (E-value above 1e-6), missing CDR3, stop codons, out-of-frame junctions, or ambiguous translated residues. V3J clonotypes were defined as sequences sharing an identical inferred V gene, J gene, and CDR3 amino acid sequence. The percentage overlap between two repertoires was calculated by dividing the number of shared unique clonotypes by the size of the smaller repertoire. Three approaches were used to assess repertoire richness: RTK rarefaction, the Chao1 estimator, and Recon v2.1 estimates of unobserved clonotypes. Generation probabilities were computed with OLGA for all TCRbeta clonotypes obtained by the gDNA method from a handful of donors. The immuneACCESS repertoire file appears here via TCRdb, limited to in-frame rearrangements. These files lack a portion of the clones; in checked studies, under half of the deficit traces to unresolved V genes, and the cause of the others is not known. D and trimming were read from the DNA, whereas the V and J calls and clone size are those reported in that table. This sample is represented by around 1,900,000 clones; approximately 92% of them were singletons. About 1.7% of the sample lies in the top ten.

Beyond this particular receptor, the publication reports: Larger estimated clonotype richness was generally found for naive subsets than for memory subsets. Sampling was limited to blood, and TCR repertoires in tissue likely differ from TCR repertoires in blood. Higher generation probabilities were observed for clonotypes shared by all four sorted-subset donors than for non-shared clonotypes. Based on pairwise subsampling, the degree of clonotype sharing among donors was expected to be affected by sequencing depth. The small number of donors limited the genetic and exposure-history diversity represented. Roughly 5% of naive CD4, around 4% of naive CD8, 2% to 2.5% of memory CD4, and 0.4% of memory CD8 clonotypes were shared across several donors. Rarefaction of sorted-subset datasets indicated incomplete sequencing despite the large sequencing depth.

CD8 naive samples consisted of CD45RO-negative cells that were positively selected for CCR7, yielding a CD45RA+CCR7+ population without TemRA cells. Donors were healthy HIV-negative adults with no recently reported acute infections or vaccinations. Every donor was a Caucasian adult living in Nashville, Tennessee, USA. After blood collection by leukapheresis, PBMCs were isolated using Ficoll-Histopaque density gradient centrifugation and then cryopreserved in the vapor phase of liquid nitrogen. Purity and quantity of every magnetically sorted T cell population were checked by analytical flow cytometry. Each sorted fraction had its genomic DNA isolated and then quantified by UV absorbance on a Nanodrop 2000c.

This clonotype was obtained from a young man in good health. Some clones in this sample may be carry-over from other donors' samples. Sequenced sample: naive CD8+ T cells from PBMCs. What the cell subset or site label conveys for this sample: CD45RA+CCR7+. The rearranged segments are TRBV6-5 and TRBJ2-7; perhaps TRBD2 is the D gene, with 5 bases matching. This receptor carries the CDR3 CASSFLRGSEQYF. The DNA sequence reads TGTGCCAGCAGTTTTCTTCGGGGTAGCGAGCAGTACTTC.